This T cell receptor beta chain derives from a study of T cells in pancreatic ductal adenocarcinoma. Measured with immunoSEQ multiplex PCR; TCRdb has only the in-frame clones, and not every one. The table shows roughly 17,000 clones, with roughly 86% occurring only once. Notes on the study in general: Results skew toward the minority of patients with early-stage disease. No significant tumor-blood clonality difference; means were about 0.11 and 0.072. Blood had more productive templates and roughly 7.5-fold more unique clonotypes than tumor.

About this clone itself: The antigen is unknown.

CDR1 SGHAT and CDR2 FQNNGV come from the germline V gene. The length of the CDR3 is 13 residues. V shed 5 bases and J 12 bases; nucleotides not matched to a gene: 10. Surgery without prior neoadjuvant therapy was the treatment of the selected pancreatic ductal adenocarcinoma patients. This clonotype was sampled from a human donor with pancreatic ductal adenocarcinoma. The chain carries TRBV11-2 and TRBJ1-1, with 9 positions matching TRBD1. Sequencing was done on a sample of PBMCs. CDR3 in amino acids: CASSRAGTGKTFF. The CDR3 DNA follows: TGTGCCAGCAGCAGGGCCGGGACAGGGAAAACTTTCTTT.